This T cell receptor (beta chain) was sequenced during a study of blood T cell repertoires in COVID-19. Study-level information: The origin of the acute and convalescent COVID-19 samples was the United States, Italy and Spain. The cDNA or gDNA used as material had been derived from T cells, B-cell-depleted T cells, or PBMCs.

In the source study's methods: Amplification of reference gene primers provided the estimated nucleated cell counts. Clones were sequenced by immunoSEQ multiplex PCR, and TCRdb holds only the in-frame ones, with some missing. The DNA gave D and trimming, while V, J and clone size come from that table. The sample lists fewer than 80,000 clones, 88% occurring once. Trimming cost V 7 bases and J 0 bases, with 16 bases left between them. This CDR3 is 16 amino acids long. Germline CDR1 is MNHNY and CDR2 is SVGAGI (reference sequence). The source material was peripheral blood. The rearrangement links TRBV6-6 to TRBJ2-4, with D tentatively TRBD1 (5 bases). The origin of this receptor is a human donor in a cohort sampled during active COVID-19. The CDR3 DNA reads TGTGCCAGCATCTGGGGCCCCAGCCAAGCCAAAAACATTCAGTACTTC. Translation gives CASIWGPSQAKNIQYF.